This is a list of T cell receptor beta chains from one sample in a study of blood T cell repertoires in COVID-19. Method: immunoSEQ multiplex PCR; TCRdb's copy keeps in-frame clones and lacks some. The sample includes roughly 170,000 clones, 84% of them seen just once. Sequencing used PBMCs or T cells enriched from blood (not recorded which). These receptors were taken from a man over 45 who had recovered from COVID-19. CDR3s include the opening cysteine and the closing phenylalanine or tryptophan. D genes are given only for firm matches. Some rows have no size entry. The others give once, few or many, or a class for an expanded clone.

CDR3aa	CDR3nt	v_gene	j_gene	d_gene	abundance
CASSLRVSGANVLTF	TGTGCCAGCAGCCTCCGGGTCTCTGGGGCCAACGTCCTGACTTTC	TRBV7-9	TRBJ2-6	-	-
CASIRSTANTEAFF	TGTGCCAGCATCAGATCGACAGCGAACACTGAAGCTTTCTTT	TRBV6-5	TRBJ1-1	-	once
CASSKWGTGDDEQYF	TGTGCCAGCAGTAAATGGGGGACAGGGGATGACGAGCAGTACTTC	TRBV7-8	TRBJ2-7	TRBD1	-
CASSRRGQETQYF	TGTGCCAGCAGCCGACGGGGCCAAGAGACCCAGTACTTC	TRBV7-2	TRBJ2-5	-	-
CASSVARNTEAFF	TGTGCCAGCAGCGTAGCTAGGAACACTGAAGCTTTCTTT	TRBV9	TRBJ1-1	-	-
CASSVAPGGNGYTF	TGTGCCAGCAGCGTAGCTCCGGGGGGCAATGGCTACACCTTC	TRBV9	TRBJ1-2	-	-
CASSPPGTAAYEQYF	TGTGCCAGCTCACCACCTGGGACAGCCGCGTACGAGCAGTACTTC	TRBV18	TRBJ2-7	TRBD1	once
CASSRYSAFF	TGTGCCAGCAGCCGATACTCGGCTTTCTTT	TRBV12-3/TRBV12-4	TRBJ1-1	-	-
CASSTRDRFNQPQHF	TGTGCCAGTAGTACCCGGGACAGATTCAATCAGCCCCAGCATTTT	TRBV19	TRBJ1-5	TRBD1	-
CASRKGRSGRGNQPQHF	TGTGCCAGCAGGAAAGGGAGGTCGGGTCGAGGCAATCAGCCCCAGCATTTT	TRBV28	TRBJ1-5	-	-
CASSPASRGNTGELFF	TGTGCCAGCTCACCCGCCTCACGGGGGAACACCGGGGAGCTGTTTTTT	TRBV18	TRBJ2-2	-	-
CASSLGQGISGNTIYF	TGCGCCAGCAGCTTGGGTCAGGGGATATCTGGAAACACCATATATTTT	TRBV5-1	TRBJ1-3	-	-
CASGIPGNNQPQHF	TGTGCTAGTGGTATACCGGGGAACAATCAGCCCCAGCATTTT	TRBV12-5	TRBJ1-5	-	-
CASSSMGLGNTGELFF	TGTGCCAGCAGCAGCATGGGACTAGGAAACACCGGGGAGCTGTTTTTT	TRBV7-6	TRBJ2-2	TRBD2	-
CATRSSGGVNYEQYF	TGTGCCACCCGAAGTAGCGGGGGGGTTAACTACGAGCAGTACTTC	TRBV2	TRBJ2-7	TRBD2	-
CASNRGREDGYTF	TGTGCCAGCAATAGGGGCAGGGAAGATGGCTACACCTTC	TRBV5-5	TRBJ1-2	-	-
CASSRQGNTEAFF	TGTGCCAGCAGCAGACAGGGGAACACTGAAGCTTTCTTT	TRBV2	TRBJ1-1	TRBD1	-
CASSQNQGAAGELFF	TGCGCCAGCAGCCAAAACCAGGGGGCGGCCGGGGAGCTGTTTTTT	TRBV4-3	TRBJ2-2	TRBD1	-
CASSSGIDTQYF	TGTGCCAGCAGCTCAGGGATAGATACGCAGTATTTT	TRBV2	TRBJ2-3	-	-
CASSPDQRRIQETQYF	TGTGCCAGCAGCCCGGATCAGCGGCGAATCCAAGAGACCCAGTACTTC	TRBV7-9	TRBJ2-5	-	-
CASSFGQGKYSNQPQHF	TGTGCCAGCAGCTTTGGACAGGGAAAATATAGCAATCAGCCCCAGCATTTT	TRBV7-8	TRBJ1-5	TRBD1	-
CASRDDRTAFLHSGNTIYF	TGTGCCAGCAGGGACGACAGGACTGCGTTTTTACACTCTGGAAACACCATATATTTT	TRBV2	TRBJ1-3	-	-
CSVRPINYGYTF	TGCAGCGTGAGGCCCATCAACTATGGCTACACCTTC	TRBV29-1	TRBJ1-2	-	-